The clone carrying this T cell receptor (beta chain) came up many times. What it recognizes is unknown. The V end was cut by 4 bases, the J end by 8 bases, with 22 bases between. Germline lookup yields CDR1 SGHDT and CDR2 YYEEEE. This CDR3 is built from 16 residues. All of the isolated RNA was reverse transcribed, so expressed TCRB transcripts were sequenced. Some clones are missing from TCRdb's copy, which holds only in-frame ones; the method was immunoSEQ multiplex PCR. Of about 340,000 clones listed, about a tenth were seen once; the top ten hold roughly 0.99%. This specimen belongs to a study of beta chain features in type 1 diabetes. On the study more broadly: The number of sorted cells examined across all samples was some 98,000,000.

Study results and limitations: The study found moderately but significantly shorter TCRB CDR3s in all four CD4+ subsets of Type 1 diabetes patients.

Sequencing used central memory CD4+ T cells from blood. The chain carries TRBV5-6 and TRBJ2-4; the D call may be TRBD1 or TRBD2 (5 bases each). This clonotype was obtained from a man aged 30 to 45 with type 1 diabetes. The CDR3 region has the DNA TGTGCCAGCAGCCCGTGGGTGGGGACCCCTCGGGACATTCAGTACTTC. Its translation: CASSPWVGTPRDIQYF.